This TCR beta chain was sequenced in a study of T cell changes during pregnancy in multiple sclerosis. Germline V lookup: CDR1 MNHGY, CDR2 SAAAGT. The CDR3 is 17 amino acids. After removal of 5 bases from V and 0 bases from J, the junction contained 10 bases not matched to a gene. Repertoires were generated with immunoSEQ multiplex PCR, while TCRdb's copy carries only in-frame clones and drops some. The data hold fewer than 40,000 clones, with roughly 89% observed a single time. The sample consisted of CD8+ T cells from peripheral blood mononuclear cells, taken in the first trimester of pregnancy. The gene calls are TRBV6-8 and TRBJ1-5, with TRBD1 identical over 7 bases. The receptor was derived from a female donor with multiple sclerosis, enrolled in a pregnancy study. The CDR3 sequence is CASSPGGTVYSNQPQHF. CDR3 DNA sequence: TGTGCCAGCAGTCCAGGTGGGACAGTCTATAGCAATCAGCCCCAGCATTTT.